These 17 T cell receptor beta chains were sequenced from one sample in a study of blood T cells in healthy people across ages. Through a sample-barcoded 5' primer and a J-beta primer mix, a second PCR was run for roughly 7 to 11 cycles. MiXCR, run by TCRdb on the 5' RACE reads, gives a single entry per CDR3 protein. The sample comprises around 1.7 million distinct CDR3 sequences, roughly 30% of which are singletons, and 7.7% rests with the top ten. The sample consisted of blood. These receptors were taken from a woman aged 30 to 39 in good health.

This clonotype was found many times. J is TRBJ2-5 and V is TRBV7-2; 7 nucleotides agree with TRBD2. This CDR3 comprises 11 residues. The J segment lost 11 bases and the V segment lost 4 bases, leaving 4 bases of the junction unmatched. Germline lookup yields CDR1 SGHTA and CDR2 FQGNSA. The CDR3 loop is CASSSPGLQYF. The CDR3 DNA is TGTGCCAGCAGCTCCCCGGGACTACAGTACTTC.

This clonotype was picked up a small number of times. In DNA, the CDR3 is TGTGCCAGCAGCCATGAGCGGGGGGGCCGGAAAGAGACCCAGTACTTC. Protein sequence: CASSHERGGRKETQYF. V gene TRBV3-1 combines with J gene TRBJ2-5, with TRBD2 matching 10 bases. The CDR3 contains 16 residues. Germline V lookup: CDR1 LGHDT, CDR2 YNNKEL (reference sequence). The ends lost 3 bases at V and 3 bases at J; junction bases unmatched: 7.

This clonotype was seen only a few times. CDR3 loop: CASSGEGLAGTTDTQYF. The CDR3, as DNA: TGCGCCAGCAGCGGAGAGGGTCTAGCGGGGACTACAGATACGCAGTATTTT. J is TRBJ2-3 and V is TRBV5-1, with 9 bases fitting TRBD2. Germline CDR1 and CDR2: SGHRS and YFSETQ. The ends lost 4 bases at V and 3 bases at J; junction bases unmatched: 12. The CDR3 runs to 17 residues.

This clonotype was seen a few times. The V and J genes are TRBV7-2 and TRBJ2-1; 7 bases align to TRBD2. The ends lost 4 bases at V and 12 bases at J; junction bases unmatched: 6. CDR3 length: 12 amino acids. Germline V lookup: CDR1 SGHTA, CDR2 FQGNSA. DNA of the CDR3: TGTGCCAGCAGCTCCCCCCCGGGGGGGCAGTTCTTC. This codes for CASSSPPGGQFF.

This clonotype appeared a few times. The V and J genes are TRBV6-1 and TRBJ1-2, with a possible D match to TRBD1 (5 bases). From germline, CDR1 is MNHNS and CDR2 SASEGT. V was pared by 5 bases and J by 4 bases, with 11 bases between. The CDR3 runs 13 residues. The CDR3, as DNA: TGTGCCAGCAGTTCGACAGTATTCTATGGCTACACCTTC. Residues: CASSSTVFYGYTF.

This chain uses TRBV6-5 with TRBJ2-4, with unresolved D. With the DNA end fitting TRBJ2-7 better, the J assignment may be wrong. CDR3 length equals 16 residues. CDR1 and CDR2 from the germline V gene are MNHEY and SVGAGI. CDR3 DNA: TGTGCCAGCAGTTACTCTAGCCCAGGCCTTCCCTACGAGCAGTACTTC. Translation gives CASSYSSPGLPYEQYF.

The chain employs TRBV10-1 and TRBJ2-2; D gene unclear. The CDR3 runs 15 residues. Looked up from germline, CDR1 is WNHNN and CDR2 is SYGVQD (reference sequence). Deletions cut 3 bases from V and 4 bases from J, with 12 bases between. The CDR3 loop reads CASSDNRLGTGELFF. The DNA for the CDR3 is TGCGCCAGCAGTGATAATCGGTTGGGCACCGGGGAGCTGTTTTTT.

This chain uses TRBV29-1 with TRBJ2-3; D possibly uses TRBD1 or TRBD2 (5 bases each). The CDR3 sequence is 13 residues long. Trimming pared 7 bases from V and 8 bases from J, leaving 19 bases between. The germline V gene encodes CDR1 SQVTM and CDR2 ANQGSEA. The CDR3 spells CSATGPTPGTQYF. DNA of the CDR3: TGCAGCGCCACGGGGCCAACGCCGGGTACGCAGTATTTT.

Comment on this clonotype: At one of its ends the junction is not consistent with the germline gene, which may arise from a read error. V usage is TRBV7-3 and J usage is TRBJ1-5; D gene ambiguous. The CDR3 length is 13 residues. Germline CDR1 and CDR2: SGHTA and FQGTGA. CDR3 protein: CAGSLGLNQPQHF. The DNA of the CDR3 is TGTGCCGGCAGCCTGGGCCTGAATCAGCCCCAGCATTTT.

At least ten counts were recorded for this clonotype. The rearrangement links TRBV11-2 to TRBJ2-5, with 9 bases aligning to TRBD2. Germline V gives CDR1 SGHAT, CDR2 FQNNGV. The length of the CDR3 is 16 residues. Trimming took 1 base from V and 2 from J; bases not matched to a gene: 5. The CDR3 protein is CASSLGASGTQETQYF. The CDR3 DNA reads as TGTGCCAGCAGCTTAGGGGCTAGCGGGACTCAAGAGACCCAGTACTTC.

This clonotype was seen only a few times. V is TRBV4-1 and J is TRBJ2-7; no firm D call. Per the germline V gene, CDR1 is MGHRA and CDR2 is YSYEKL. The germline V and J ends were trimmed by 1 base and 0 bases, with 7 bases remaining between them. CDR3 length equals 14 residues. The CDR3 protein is CASSQVYVSYEQYF. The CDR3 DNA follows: TGCGCCAGCAGCCAAGTGTACGTCTCCTACGAGCAGTACTTC.

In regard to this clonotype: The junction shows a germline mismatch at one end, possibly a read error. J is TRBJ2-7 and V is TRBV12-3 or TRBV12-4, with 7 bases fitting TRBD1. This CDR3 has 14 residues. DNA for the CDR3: TGTCCCAGCAGTGAGGTCAGGGGGTCCTACGAGCAGTACTTC. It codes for CPSSEVRGSYEQYF.

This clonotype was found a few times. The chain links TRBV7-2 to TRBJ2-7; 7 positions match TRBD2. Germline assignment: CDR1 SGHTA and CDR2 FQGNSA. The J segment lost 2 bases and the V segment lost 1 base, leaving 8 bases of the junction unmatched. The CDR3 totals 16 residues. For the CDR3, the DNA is TGTGCCAGCAGCTTAGGAGGGGCTAGCGGCCCCTACGAGCAGTACTTC. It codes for CASSLGGASGPYEQYF.

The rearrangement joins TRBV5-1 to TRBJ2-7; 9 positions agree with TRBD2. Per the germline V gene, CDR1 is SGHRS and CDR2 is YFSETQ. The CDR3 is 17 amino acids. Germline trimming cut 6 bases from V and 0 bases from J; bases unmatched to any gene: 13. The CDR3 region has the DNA TGCGCCAGCACAAGCGGGGTACGGCGGGGGGGCTCCTACGAGCAGTACTTC. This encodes CASTSGVRRGGSYEQYF.

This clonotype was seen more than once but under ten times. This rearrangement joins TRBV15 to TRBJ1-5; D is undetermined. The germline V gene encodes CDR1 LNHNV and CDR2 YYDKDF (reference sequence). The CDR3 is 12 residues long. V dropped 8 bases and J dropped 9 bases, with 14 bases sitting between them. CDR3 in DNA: TGTGCCACCCAGTCGGGGTCAAGGCCCCAGCATTTT. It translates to CATQSGSRPQHF.

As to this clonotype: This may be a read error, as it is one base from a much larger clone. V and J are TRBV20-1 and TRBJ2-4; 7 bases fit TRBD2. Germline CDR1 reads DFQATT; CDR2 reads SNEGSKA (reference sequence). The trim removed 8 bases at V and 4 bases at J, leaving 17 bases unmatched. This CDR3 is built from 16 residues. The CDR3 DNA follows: TGCAGTACTCTAGAGCGGGACGGATCCTCTAAAAACATTCAGTACTTC. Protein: CSTLERDGSSKNIQYF.

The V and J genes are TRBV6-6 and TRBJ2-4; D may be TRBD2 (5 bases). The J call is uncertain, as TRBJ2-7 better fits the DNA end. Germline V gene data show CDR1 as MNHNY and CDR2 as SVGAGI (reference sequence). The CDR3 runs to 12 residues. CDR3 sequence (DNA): TGTGCCAGCAATCACGGGGCCTACGAGCAGTACTTC. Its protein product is CASNHGAYEQYF.